This TCR beta chain was identified during a study of blood T cell repertoires in COVID-19. In the study overall: Acute-phase and convalescent COVID-19 samples originated in the United States, Italy and Spain.

V was pared by 0 bases and J by 7 bases, with 10 bases between. CDR1 is SGHDT, CDR2 YYEEEE, per germline. This CDR3 region has 13 residues. This clone turned up a few times. Under the authors' procedure: Scientists estimated how many nucleated cells there were by amplifying reference gene primers. Sequenced by immunoSEQ multiplex PCR; TCRdb stores in-frame clones only, minus some. V and J calls and clone size are those listed in that table; D and trimming were worked out from the DNA. The top ten clones hold about 2.5% of a sample with about 150,000 clones, 70% to 90% of them seen once. V gene TRBV5-6 combines with J gene TRBJ1-1; perhaps TRBD1 as D (6 bases). This receptor was obtained from a woman aged 70-85 years with acute or convalescent COVID-19. The specimen sequenced was peripheral blood. This CDR3 reads CASSLVRRGEAFF. Here the CDR3 DNA reads TGTGCCAGCAGCTTGGTCCGCAGGGGTGAAGCTTTCTTT. Looking up the rest from reference TRBV5-6 and TRBJ1-1 gives the full variable domain: DAGVTQSPTHLIKTRGQQVTLRCSPKSGHDTVSWYQQALGQGPQFIFQYYEEEERQRGNFPDRFSGHQFPNYSSELNVNALLLGDSALYLCASSLVRRGEAFFGQGTRLTVV.